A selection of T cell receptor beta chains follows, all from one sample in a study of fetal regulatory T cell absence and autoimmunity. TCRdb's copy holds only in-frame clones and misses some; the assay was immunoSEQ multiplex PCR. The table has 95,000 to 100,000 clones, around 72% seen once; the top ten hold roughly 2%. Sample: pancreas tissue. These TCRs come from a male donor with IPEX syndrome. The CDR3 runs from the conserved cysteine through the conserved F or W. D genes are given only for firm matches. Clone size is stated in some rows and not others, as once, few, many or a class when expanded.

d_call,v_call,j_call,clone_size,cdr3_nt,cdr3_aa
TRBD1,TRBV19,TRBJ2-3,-,TGTGCCAGTAGTCCAGGGGGTTTTATCGGAGATACGCAGTATTTT,CASSPGGFIGDTQYF
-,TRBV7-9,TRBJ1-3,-,TGTGCCAGCAGGCAAATACGCTCTGGAAACACCATATATTTT,CASRQIRSGNTIYF
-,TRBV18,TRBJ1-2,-,TGTGCCAGCTCATCGGACAGCCCCTATGGCTACACCTTC,CASSSDSPYGYTF
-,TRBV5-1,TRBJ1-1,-,TGCGCCAGCAGCGACCGAGGGGGGAACACTGAAGCTTTCTTT,CASSDRGGNTEAFF
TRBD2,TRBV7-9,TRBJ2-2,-,TGTGCCAGCAGCATACTAGCGGGAGTGGCCGGGGAGCTGTTTTTT,CASSILAGVAGELFF
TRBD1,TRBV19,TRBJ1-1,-,TGTGCCAGTAGTGCATTACGAGGCAGGGGGCTCGCTGAAGCTTTCTTT,CASSALRGRGLAEAFF
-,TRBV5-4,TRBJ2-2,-,TGTGCCAGCGCGAGCTGGGTTAACACCGGGGAGCTGTTTTTT,CASASWVNTGELFF
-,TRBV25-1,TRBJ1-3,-,TGTGCCAGCAGTCCCCCAGGCCGCTCTGGAAACACCATATATTTT,CASSPPGRSGNTIYF
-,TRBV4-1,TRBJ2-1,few,TGCGCCAGCAGCCAAGACCCAACCTGGGATGAGCAGTTCTTC,CASSQDPTWDEQFF
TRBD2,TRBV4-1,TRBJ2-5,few,TGCGCCAGCAGCCACCTAGCGGGAGTAGGAGAGACCCAGTACTTC,CASSHLAGVGETQYF
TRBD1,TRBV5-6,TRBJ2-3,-,TGTGCCAGCAGCTTGGTCAGGGGGCCTAGCACAGATACGCAGTATTTT,CASSLVRGPSTDTQYF
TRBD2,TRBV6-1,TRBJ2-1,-,TGTGCCAGCGGACGACTAGCGGGGGGGCCAAATGAGCAGTTCTTC,CASGRLAGGPNEQFF
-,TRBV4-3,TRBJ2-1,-,TGCGCCAGCAGCCAAGACAGCGACGATGAGCAGTTCTTC,CASSQDSDDEQFF
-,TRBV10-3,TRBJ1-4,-,TGTGCCATCAGTGCAGGGAAGGAGGAAAAACTGTTTTTT,CAISAGKEEKLFF
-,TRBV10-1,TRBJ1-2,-,TGCGCCAGCAGTGGGGGGCGCTATGGCTACACCTTC,CASSGGRYGYTF
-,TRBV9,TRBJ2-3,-,TGTGCCAGCAGCGTGGGGGGCGCTGGCACAGATACGCAGTATTTT,CASSVGGAGTDTQYF
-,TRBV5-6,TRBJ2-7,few,TGTGCCAGCAGCTTTACAGGTCCCTACGAGCAGTACTTC,CASSFTGPYEQYF
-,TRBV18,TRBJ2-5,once,TGTGCCAGCTCACCCCGGGGTACCCTTCAAGAGACCCAGTACTTC,CASSPRGTLQETQYF
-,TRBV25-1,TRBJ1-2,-,TGTGCCAGCAGTCCCCCCTTCGGCGTTTTCTATGGCTACACCTTC,CASSPPFGVFYGYTF
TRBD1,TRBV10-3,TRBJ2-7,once,TGTGCCATCAGTGAGTCGCGGGACAGGTTCTCCTACGAGCAGTACTTC,CAISESRDRFSYEQYF
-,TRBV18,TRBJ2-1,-,TGTGCCAGCTCACCGGGGCATGAGCAGTTCTTC,CASSPGHEQFF
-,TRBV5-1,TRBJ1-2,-,TGCGCCAGCTCTCTTGGGATTCCGGGAGGCTATGGCTACACCTTC,CASSLGIPGGYGYTF
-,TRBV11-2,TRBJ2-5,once,TGTGCCAGCAGCTTAGAGCCCGGCCTAGCCGTCTACCAAGAGACCCAGTACTTC,CASSLEPGLAVYQETQYF
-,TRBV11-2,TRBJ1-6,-,TGTGCCAGCAGCAGGGGGTATAATTCACCCCTCCACTTT,CASSRGYNSPLHF
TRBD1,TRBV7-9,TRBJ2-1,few,TGTGCCAGCAGTCGAGGGGGCACCTACAATGAGCAGTTCTTC,CASSRGGTYNEQFF
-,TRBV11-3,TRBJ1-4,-,TGTGCCAGCAGCTTAGAGTCAGGGGCTGAAAAACTGTTTTTT,CASSLESGAEKLFF
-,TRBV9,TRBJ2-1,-,TGTGCCACCACTCTTGTGGGGTCCTACAATGAGCAGTTCTTC,CATTLVGSYNEQFF
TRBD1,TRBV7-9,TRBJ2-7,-,TGTGCCAGCAGCACCCCAGGGGGCTACGAGCAGTACTTC,CASSTPGGYEQYF
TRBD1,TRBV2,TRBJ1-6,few,TGTGCCAGCAGTTCGGGACAGGGAGGGATGGGTTCACCCCTCCACTTT,CASSSGQGGMGSPLHF
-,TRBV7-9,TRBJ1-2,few,TGTGCCAGCAGCTTCGCCCGACAGGCACATTATGGCTACACCTTC,CASSFARQAHYGYTF
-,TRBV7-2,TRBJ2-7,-,TGTGCCAGCAGCTTAGACGGGACTCCCGGCAACGAGCAGTACTTC,CASSLDGTPGNEQYF
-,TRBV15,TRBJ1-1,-,TGTGCCACCAGCGGTCACAGGACCCCCCAGACTGAAGCTTTCTTT,CATSGHRTPQTEAFF